These 7 T cell receptor beta chains were sequenced from one sample in a study of CD8+CD57+ T cells in acquired aplastic anemia. Using genomic DNA as the template, TCR beta VDJ and CDR3 profiling was carried out. Via MiXCR, TCRdb re-called the reads, giving one row per CDR3 protein. The sample yields approximately 45,000 distinct CDR3 sequences, around 72% seen once. The material sequenced was sorted CD4+, CD8+, or CD8+CD57+ T cells (not recorded which) from PBMCs. These receptors all come from a human donor in good health, serving as a control.

J is TRBJ2-1 and V is TRBV15, with 10 positions matching TRBD2. Trimming took 0 bases from V and 6 from J; bases not matched to a gene: 8. Germline CDR1 LNHNV, CDR2 YYDKDF (reference sequence). The CDR3 contains 17 residues. The CDR3 loop is CATSRDLPSGGRNEQFF. DNA of the CDR3: TGTGCCACCAGCAGAGATCTCCCTAGCGGGGGCCGCAATGAGCAGTTCTTC.

The V and J genes are TRBV10-3 and TRBJ2-3, with D perhaps TRBD1 or TRBD2 (6 bases each). Trimming took off 6 bases at V and 5 bases at J, with 9 bases between the two ends. CDR1 is ENHRY and CDR2 is SYGVKD in the germline V gene. This CDR3 region has 12 residues. Written as DNA, the CDR3 is TGTGCCATCAGCGGGGGCGGAGATACGCAGTATTTT. This translates into CAISGGGDTQYF.

A few counts support this clonotype. The chain employs TRBV24-1 and TRBJ2-7; 7 bases agree with TRBD2. V lost 4 bases and J lost 5; bases outside the gene matches: 7. The CDR3 totals 14 residues. Germline values: CDR1 KGHDR, CDR2 SFDVKD. The CDR3 reads CATSDGEGSDEQYF. The CDR3 nucleotides read TGTGCCACCAGTGACGGGGAGGGATCGGACGAGCAGTACTTC.

This chain connects TRBV19 to TRBJ1-5, with TRBD1 matching 7 bases. Germline loops: CDR1 LNHDA, CDR2 SQIVND (reference sequence). CDR3 length equals 14 residues. J was trimmed by 3 bases and V by 7 bases; bases with no gene match: 6. CDR3 in amino acids: CASTDTGDNQPQHF. The CDR3 DNA reads as TGTGCCAGTACCGACACAGGGGACAATCAGCCCCAGCATTTT.

A single count supports this clonotype. This CDR3 is CASSADIFREGYTF. The CDR3 nucleotides are TGTGCCAGCAGCGCAGACATCTTTCGCGAGGGCTACACCTTC. This chain uses TRBV7-3 with TRBJ1-2; unclear D gene. V was cut by 5 bases and J by 8 bases, with 18 bases left in between. Germline V gives CDR1 SGHTA, CDR2 FQGTGA. CDR3 length: 14 amino acids.

At least ten counts were recorded for this clonotype. This chain joins TRBV4-2 and TRBJ2-1; 10 bases map to TRBD2. Germline V gene sequence: CDR1 LGHNA, CDR2 YNFKEQ. The CDR3 has 15 amino acids. Unmatched junction bases numbered 2, after V lost 2 bases and J lost 4 bases. The CDR3 region has the DNA TGTGCCAGCAGCCAAACTAGCGGGGAATACAATGAGCAGTTCTTC. Its translation: CASSQTSGEYNEQFF.

V and J are TRBV25-1 and TRBJ2-5; D is undetermined. Trimming took off 2 bases at V and 3 bases at J, with 7 bases between the two ends. Germline V lookup: CDR1 MGHDK, CDR2 SYGVNS. The CDR3 spans 13 residues. Here the CDR3 reads CASSENPKETQYF. As DNA, the CDR3 is TGTGCCAGCAGTGAAAACCCAAAAGAGACCCAGTACTTC.